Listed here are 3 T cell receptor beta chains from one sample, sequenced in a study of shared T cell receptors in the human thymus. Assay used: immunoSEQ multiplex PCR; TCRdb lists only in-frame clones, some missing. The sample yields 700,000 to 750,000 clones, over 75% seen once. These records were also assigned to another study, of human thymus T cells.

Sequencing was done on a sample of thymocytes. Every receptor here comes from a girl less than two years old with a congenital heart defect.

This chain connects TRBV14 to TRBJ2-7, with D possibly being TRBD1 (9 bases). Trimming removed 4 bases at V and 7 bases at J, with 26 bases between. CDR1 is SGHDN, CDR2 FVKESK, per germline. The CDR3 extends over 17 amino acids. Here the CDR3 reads CASSLKRTGEGTREQYF. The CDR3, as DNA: TGTGCCAGCAGCCTAAAAAGGACAGGGGAGGGGACTAGGGAGCAGTACTTC.

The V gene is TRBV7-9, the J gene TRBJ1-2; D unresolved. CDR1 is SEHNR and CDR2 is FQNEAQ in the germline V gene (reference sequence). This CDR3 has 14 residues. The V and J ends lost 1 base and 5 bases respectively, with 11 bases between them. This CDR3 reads CASSLVGGEYGYTF. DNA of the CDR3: TGTGCCAGCAGCTTAGTAGGTGGGGAGTATGGCTACACCTTC.

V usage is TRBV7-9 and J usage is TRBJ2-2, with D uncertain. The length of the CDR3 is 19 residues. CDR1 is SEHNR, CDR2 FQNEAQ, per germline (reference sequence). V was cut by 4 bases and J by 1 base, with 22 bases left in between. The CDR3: CASSYHRYSPRENTGELFF. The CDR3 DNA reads TGTGCCAGCAGCTACCACCGTTATAGCCCGAGAGAGAACACCGGGGAGCTGTTTTTT.